Each of the 13 T cell receptor beta chains below was sequenced from the same sample in a study of shared clonotypes between healthy human individuals. Sequenced by immunoSEQ multiplex PCR; TCRdb stores in-frame clones only, minus some. Of under 650,000 clones in the sample, about 96% are singletons; the top ten hold 0.05% to 0.07%. The sample taken for sequencing was naive CD4+ T cells sorted from blood. Subset noted: CD45RA+ positively selected. The origin of the receptors is a woman aged 25 to 39 in good health.

This sequence joins TRBV5-1 and TRBJ2-5; possibly TRBD2 for D (6 bases). Germline V gives CDR1 SGHRS, CDR2 YFSETQ. V lost 0 bases and J lost 0, with 12 bases in between. The CDR3 extends over 16 amino acids. CDR3 sequence reads: CASSLGRASNQETQYF. The CDR3 DNA reads TGCGCCAGCAGCTTGGGGAGGGCCTCAAACCAAGAGACCCAGTACTTC.

As concerns this clone: Other DNA sequences from this sample encode an identical CDR3 as well. V gene TRBV18 combines with J gene TRBJ1-3, with D possibly being TRBD1 (6 bases). V was cut by 6 bases and J by 0 bases, with 9 bases left in between. The CDR3 runs 14 residues. The germline V gene encodes CDR1 KGHSH and CDR2 LQKENI. CDR3 sequence (DNA): TGTGCCAGCTCGAGGGACAACTCTGGAAACACCATATATTTT. Amino acid sequence: CASSRDNSGNTIYF.

The chain is built from TRBV4-1 and TRBJ2-6, with 7 bases that match TRBD1. V shed 0 bases, J shed 4 bases, and the junction held 12 bases outside the gene matches. Germline assignment: CDR1 MGHRA and CDR2 YSYEKL. CDR3 length: 19 residues. The CDR3 bases are TGCGCCAGCAGCCAAGATTTAGGGGGCGCATACACCGGGGCCAACGTCCTGACTTTC. It specifies CASSQDLGGAYTGANVLTF.

V and J are TRBV29-1 and TRBJ2-7, with a tentative D call TRBD1 (5 bases). The CDR3 consists of 12 residues. Germline CDR1 SQVTM, CDR2 ANQGSEA. Trimming stripped 4 bases from V and 0 bases from J, with 7 bases between. Here the CDR3 reads CSVGTNSYEQYF. Written as DNA, the CDR3 is TGCAGCGTTGGGACAAACTCCTACGAGCAGTACTTC.

As for this clone: One end of the junction does not line up with germline, which may come from a read error. This chain uses TRBV7-8 with TRBJ2-7; 8 nucleotides align to TRBD1. CDR1 SGHVS and CDR2 FQNEAQ come from the germline V gene. The CDR3 is made up of 15 amino acids. The CDR3 sequence: CASSDSGTGGPRNNF. DNA for the CDR3: TGTGCCAGCAGCGATTCCGGGACAGGTGGCCCCCGGAACAACTTC.

The V and J genes are TRBV28 and TRBJ2-7; perhaps TRBD1 as D (5 bases). The CDR3 loop spans 14 amino acids. CDR1 and CDR2 from the germline V gene are MDHEN and SYDVKM. V gave up 6 bases and J gave up 5 bases, with 17 bases separating them. The CDR3 coding sequence is TGTGCCAGCAGCTCTGGGGCCCCAGGCCACGAGCAGTACTTC. Translating it yields CASSSGAPGHEQYF.

The chain links TRBV27 to TRBJ2-5; no clear D. The CDR3 runs 15 residues. From germline, CDR1 is MNHEY and CDR2 SMNVEV (reference sequence). The V end lost 4 bases, the J end lost 1 base, and 13 bases lay between the germline ends. In nucleotides, the CDR3 is TGTGCCAGCAGTTCCTCCCGACAAATCCAAGAGACCCAGTACTTC. This codes for CASSSSRQIQETQYF.

The chain joins TRBV25-1 to TRBJ2-2, with D uncertain. Germline lookup yields CDR1 MGHDK and CDR2 SYGVNS. The V end lost 6 bases, the J end lost 1 base, and 6 bases lay between the germline ends. The CDR3 is made up of 13 amino acids. This CDR3 reads CASSLLNTGELFF. CDR3 DNA sequence: TGTGCCAGCAGCCTACTGAACACCGGGGAGCTGTTTTTT.

The V and J genes are TRBV21-1 and TRBJ2-7; whether TRBD1, the table's D call, matches the DNA was not checked. TRBV21-1 is a listed pseudogene. The CDR3 loop spans 17 amino acids. CDR3 nucleotides: TGTGCCAGCAGCAAATTCCCGTTAGGGGCCTCAAGGCACGAGCAGTACTTC. Translating it yields CASSKFPLGASRHEQYF.

The V and J genes are TRBV28 and TRBJ2-7; D remains unclear. There are 14 residues in the CDR3. CDR1 is MDHEN, CDR2 SYDVKM, per germline. The V gene lost 4 bases and the J gene lost 2 bases, with 12 bases spanning the gap. CDR3 region: CASSSLGDPYEQYF. Here the CDR3 DNA reads TGTGCCAGCAGTTCCCTTGGAGACCCCTACGAGCAGTACTTC. The complete variable domain, with remaining parts taken from reference TRBV28 and TRBJ2-7, reads DVKVTQSSRYLVKRTGEKVFLECVQDMDHENMFWYRQDPGLGLRLIYFSYDVKMKEKGDIPEGYSVSREKKERFSLILESASTNQTSMYLCASSSLGDPYEQYFGPGTRLTVT.

This rearrangement joins TRBV15 to TRBJ2-2; 7 nucleotides align to TRBD2. The CDR3 has 18 amino acids. With 3 bases clipped from V and 1 base from J, the junction kept 11 bases outside the gene matches. Germline V lookup: CDR1 LNHNV, CDR2 YYDKDF (reference sequence). Written as DNA, the CDR3 is TGTGCCACCAGCAGTCTCCGGGGAGGGTTTGGGAACACCGGGGAGCTGTTTTTT. It codes for CATSSLRGGFGNTGELFF. Full variable domain (rest looked up from reference TRBV15 and TRBJ2-2): DAMVIQNPRYQVTQFGKPVTLSCSQTLNHNVMYWYQQKSSQAPKLLFHYYDKDFNNEADTPDNFQSRRPNTSFCFLDIRSPGLGDTAMYLCATSSLRGGFGNTGELFFGEGSRLTVL.

The CDR3 DNA reads TGTGCCAGCAGTGAAGCAGGCTGGACCTACGAGCAGTACTTC. Protein: CASSEAGWTYEQYF. The chain joins TRBV2 to TRBJ2-7; D unclear. V shed 0 bases and J shed 2 bases, with 8 bases lying between them. CDR3 length equals 14 residues. Germline CDR1 and CDR2: SNHLY and FYNNEI.

This sequence joins TRBV10-3 and TRBJ2-7, with 8 positions matching TRBD2. CDR1 is ENHRY and CDR2 is SYGVKD in the germline V gene. This CDR3 is built from 15 residues. Trimming took 7 bases from V and 1 from J; bases not matched to a gene: 9. In nucleotides, the CDR3 is TGTGCCATCAAAGAACGGGAGGGCCTTTCCTACGAGCAGTACTTC. Protein sequence: CAIKEREGLSYEQYF.